A selection of T cell receptor beta chains follows, all from one sample in a study of molecular identifiers for immune sequencing clone quantification. TCRdb recomputed calls from the PCR reads with MiXCR, one row per CDR3 protein. Of roughly 90,000 distinct CDR3 sequences listed, roughly 20% are singletons. Sequenced: naive CD8+ T cells from blood, with Jurkat cell RNA spiked in. The receptors here all came from a human donor in good health. Some libraries in this study had Jurkat cell RNA spiked in. Each CDR3 is given with its conserved first and last residue. A D gene is named only where the DNA matches it firmly. The size field is filled for only some rows; it gives once, few, many or a size class.

j_call: TRBJ1-2; d_call: -; v_call: TRBV28; clone_size: many; cdr3_nt: TGTGCCAGCAGTGGAACCCTCAACTATGGCTACACCTTC; cdr3_aa: CASSGTLNYGYTF
j_call: TRBJ2-4; d_call: -; v_call: TRBV12-3/TRBV12-4; clone_size: once; cdr3_nt: TGTGCCAGCAGTTCTAGCGCTCTAGCTCTCCACGAGGACATTCAGTACTTC; cdr3_aa: CASSSSALALHEDIQYF
j_call: TRBJ2-5; d_call: -; v_call: TRBV7-6; clone_size: many; cdr3_nt: TGTGCCAGCAGCGGGGGACGGATACAAGAGACCCAGTACTTC; cdr3_aa: CASSGGRIQETQYF
j_call: TRBJ1-5; d_call: -; v_call: TRBV13; clone_size: many; cdr3_nt: TGTGCCAGCAGCCTAGGACACACTCGGGCCAATCAGCCCCAGCATTTT; cdr3_aa: CASSLGHTRANQPQHF
j_call: TRBJ2-3; d_call: -; v_call: TRBV5-4; clone_size: many; cdr3_nt: TGTGCCAGCAGCCCCCCGACAGGAGAAAGCACAGATACGCAGTATTTT; cdr3_aa: CASSPPTGESTDTQYF
j_call: TRBJ2-3; d_call: -; v_call: TRBV11-1; clone_size: many; cdr3_nt: TGTGCCAGCAGTAAAGTAGCGGAAGTGGGAGATACGCAGTATTTT; cdr3_aa: CASSKVAEVGDTQYF
j_call: TRBJ2-4; d_call: -; v_call: TRBV2; clone_size: -; cdr3_nt: TGTGCCAGCAGTGAACCAACAGGGCTAATGCAAAACATTCAGTACTTC; cdr3_aa: CASSEPTGLMQNIQYF
j_call: TRBJ1-1; d_call: -; v_call: TRBV10-3; clone_size: many; cdr3_nt: TGTGCCATCAGTGAGTCGATTGGGGAGGGTATGAACACTGAAGCTTTCTTT; cdr3_aa: CAISESIGEGMNTEAFF
j_call: TRBJ2-1; d_call: TRBD2; v_call: TRBV27; clone_size: few; cdr3_nt: TGTGCCAGCAGTCCCCTCTCCCCGGGGGGGATCAATGAGCAGTTCTTC; cdr3_aa: CASSPLSPGGINEQFF
j_call: TRBJ2-7; d_call: -; v_call: TRBV6-5; clone_size: many; cdr3_nt: TGTGCCAGCAGTTACTCGACGGGGGCGATTTACGAGCAGTACTTC; cdr3_aa: CASSYSTGAIYEQYF
j_call: TRBJ2-7; d_call: -; v_call: TRBV11-2; clone_size: many; cdr3_nt: TGTGCCAGCAGCTACAGGAATAGCTACGAGCAGTACTTC; cdr3_aa: CASSYRNSYEQYF
j_call: TRBJ2-2; d_call: TRBD2; v_call: TRBV25-1; clone_size: many; cdr3_nt: TGTGCCAGCCCCCGGGCAGCGGGGGGCCCCAACACCGGGGAGCTGTTTTTT; cdr3_aa: CASPRAAGGPNTGELFF
j_call: TRBJ2-3; d_call: -; v_call: TRBV4-3; clone_size: many; cdr3_nt: TGCGCCAGCAGCGACCTTGTCAGCCATCCTACGCAGTATTTT; cdr3_aa: CASSDLVSHPTQYF
j_call: TRBJ2-5; d_call: -; v_call: TRBV19; clone_size: many; cdr3_nt: TGTGCCAGCAGGATCGACGCGGGACTCCAAGAGACCCAGTACTTC; cdr3_aa: CASRIDAGLQETQYF
j_call: TRBJ2-3; d_call: TRBD1; v_call: TRBV9; clone_size: many; cdr3_nt: TGTGCCAGCAGCGAAGAGGACAGGGGATCTCCCACAGATACGCAGTATTTT; cdr3_aa: CASSEEDRGSPTDTQYF
j_call: TRBJ2-1; d_call: -; v_call: TRBV7-9; clone_size: -; cdr3_nt: TGTGCCAGCACCCCACTAGCCTCCTACAATGAGCAGTTCTTC; cdr3_aa: CASTPLASYNEQFF
j_call: TRBJ1-6; d_call: -; v_call: TRBV27; clone_size: -; cdr3_nt: TGTGCCAGCAGTTCATCGGCAGGCGTTTCACCCCTCCACTTT; cdr3_aa: CASSSSAGVSPLHF
j_call: TRBJ2-7; d_call: -; v_call: TRBV6-2/TRBV6-3; clone_size: many; cdr3_nt: TGTGCCAGCAGCTACGGACACCATTCCTACGAGCAGTACTTC; cdr3_aa: CASSYGHHSYEQYF
j_call: TRBJ2-5; d_call: -; v_call: TRBV20-1; clone_size: many; cdr3_nt: TGCAGTGCTAGAGATAGGAGGGATGCTCAAGAGACCCAGTACTTC; cdr3_aa: CSARDRRDAQETQYF
j_call: TRBJ2-6; d_call: -; v_call: TRBV7-2; clone_size: many; cdr3_nt: TGTGCCAGCAGCCCCCGTCCAACGGAGGGTAGTCGTAGCTCTGGGGCCAACGTCCTGACTTTC; cdr3_aa: CASSPRPTEGSRSSGANVLTF
j_call: TRBJ1-4; d_call: -; v_call: TRBV27; clone_size: many; cdr3_nt: TGTGCCAGCAGTTTTGAAGGGATTAATGAAAAACTGTTTTTT; cdr3_aa: CASSFEGINEKLFF
j_call: TRBJ2-7; d_call: -; v_call: TRBV29-1; clone_size: many; cdr3_nt: TGCAGCGTTGACGCCCGGGACTCCGACTACGAGCAGTACTTC; cdr3_aa: CSVDARDSDYEQYF
j_call: TRBJ2-3; d_call: TRBD2; v_call: TRBV11-2; clone_size: many; cdr3_nt: TGTGCCAGCAGCCTAAGGGGGCGGGGGGGGACAGATACGCAGTATTTT; cdr3_aa: CASSLRGRGGTDTQYF
j_call: TRBJ1-1; d_call: TRBD1; v_call: TRBV18; clone_size: few; cdr3_nt: TGTGCCAGCTCACCGACAGGGGAGGCTGAAGCTTTCTTT; cdr3_aa: CASSPTGEAEAFF
j_call: TRBJ1-5; d_call: -; v_call: TRBV20-1; clone_size: many; cdr3_nt: TGCAGTGCTAGATCCAGGGGCATTGAAGTCCCTTATAGCAATCAGCCCCAGCATTTT; cdr3_aa: CSARSRGIEVPYSNQPQHF
j_call: TRBJ2-7; d_call: TRBD1; v_call: TRBV11-2; clone_size: many; cdr3_nt: TGTGCCAGCAGCATAGGACAGGGCCCAACCTACGAGCAGTACTTC; cdr3_aa: CASSIGQGPTYEQYF
j_call: TRBJ1-4; d_call: -; v_call: TRBV7-9; clone_size: many; cdr3_nt: TGTGCCAGCAGCTTAGGGGGAGGTGGCAGTGAAAAACTGTTTTTT; cdr3_aa: CASSLGGGGSEKLFF
j_call: TRBJ2-3; d_call: TRBD2; v_call: TRBV9; clone_size: -; cdr3_nt: TGTGCCAGCAGCGTAGCTCGACTAGCGCCTAGCGCAGATACGCAGTATTTT; cdr3_aa: CASSVARLAPSADTQYF
j_call: TRBJ2-3; d_call: TRBD1; v_call: TRBV12-3/TRBV12-4; clone_size: few; cdr3_nt: TGTGCCATCACACAGGGGGCTCGCACAGATACGCAGTATTTT; cdr3_aa: CAITQGARTDTQYF
j_call: TRBJ2-1; d_call: TRBD2; v_call: TRBV11-3; clone_size: many; cdr3_nt: TGTGCCAGCAGCCCCCGGACTAGCGGGAGGGCCAATGAGCAGTTCTTC; cdr3_aa: CASSPRTSGRANEQFF
j_call: TRBJ1-1; d_call: TRBD1; v_call: TRBV15; clone_size: -; cdr3_nt: TGTGCCACCAGCAGAGCAGGGGGCACTGGAGCTTTCTTT; cdr3_aa: CATSRAGGTGAFF
j_call: TRBJ2-1; d_call: -; v_call: TRBV29-1; clone_size: many; cdr3_nt: TGCAGCGCTGGGGTCGATGAGCAGTTCTTC; cdr3_aa: CSAGVDEQFF
j_call: TRBJ2-7; d_call: -; v_call: TRBV2; clone_size: many; cdr3_nt: TGTGCCAGCAGTGAAGGGGGGACCTCGCTCTACGAGCAGTACTTC; cdr3_aa: CASSEGGTSLYEQYF
j_call: TRBJ2-3; d_call: -; v_call: TRBV10-3; clone_size: many; cdr3_nt: TGTGCCATCAGTGTTCTCGCGGACCCGAATACGCAGTATTTT; cdr3_aa: CAISVLADPNTQYF
j_call: TRBJ2-5; d_call: -; v_call: TRBV5-3; clone_size: once; cdr3_nt: TGTGCCAGCAGCTTGCGGACAGCCGGAGGGGAGACCCAGTACTTC; cdr3_aa: CASSLRTAGGETQYF
j_call: TRBJ2-2; d_call: -; v_call: TRBV6-2/TRBV6-3; clone_size: many; cdr3_nt: TGTGCCAGCAGTTACGGCAGGGACACCGGGGAGCTGTTTTTT; cdr3_aa: CASSYGRDTGELFF
j_call: TRBJ1-5; d_call: -; v_call: TRBV3-2; clone_size: many; cdr3_nt: TGTGCCAGCAGAGCCAAGGGGGCAGATTGCAATCAGCCCCAGCATTTT; cdr3_aa: CASRAKGADCNQPQHF
j_call: TRBJ2-3; d_call: TRBD1; v_call: TRBV19; clone_size: many; cdr3_nt: TGTGCCAGTAGAGGGGATCGACAGGGAAAGTACACAGATACGCAGTATTTT; cdr3_aa: CASRGDRQGKYTDTQYF
j_call: TRBJ2-3; d_call: TRBD2; v_call: TRBV4-1; clone_size: many; cdr3_nt: TGCGCCAGCAGCCATGGGTCTAGCGGGAGGGCCACAGATACGCAGTATTTT; cdr3_aa: CASSHGSSGRATDTQYF
j_call: TRBJ2-3; d_call: -; v_call: TRBV11-2; clone_size: many; cdr3_nt: TGTGCCAGCAGCCTGACAGGAACCTACACAGATACGCAGTATTTT; cdr3_aa: CASSLTGTYTDTQYF
j_call: TRBJ2-2; d_call: -; v_call: TRBV30; clone_size: many; cdr3_nt: TGTGCCTGGGACGGGACGGTTCACACCGGGGAGCTGTTTTTT; cdr3_aa: CAWDGTVHTGELFF
j_call: TRBJ2-3; d_call: TRBD2; v_call: TRBV4-1; clone_size: many; cdr3_nt: TGCGCCAGCAGCCAATGGGGACTAGCGGGGGGCACAGATACGCAGTATTTT; cdr3_aa: CASSQWGLAGGTDTQYF
j_call: TRBJ2-7; d_call: TRBD2; v_call: TRBV27; clone_size: many; cdr3_nt: TGTGCCAGCAGTTTGATAGCGGGAGTGTACGAGCAGTACTTC; cdr3_aa: CASSLIAGVYEQYF
j_call: TRBJ1-1; d_call: TRBD1; v_call: TRBV7-9; clone_size: many; cdr3_nt: TGTGCCAGCAGATCGGACAGGGGACGGAGCCGAACTGAAGCTTTCTTT; cdr3_aa: CASRSDRGRSRTEAFF
j_call: TRBJ2-7; d_call: -; v_call: TRBV4-3; clone_size: many; cdr3_nt: TGCGCCAGCAGCCAGGATCAAGGGAGGTCCTACGAGCAGTACTTC; cdr3_aa: CASSQDQGRSYEQYF
j_call: TRBJ2-3; d_call: -; v_call: TRBV5-5; clone_size: many; cdr3_nt: TGTGCCAGCAGCTTGGGGTCTGGGAGGATGAGGACAGATACGCAGTATTTT; cdr3_aa: CASSLGSGRMRTDTQYF
j_call: TRBJ1-6; d_call: -; v_call: TRBV14; clone_size: many; cdr3_nt: TGTGCCAGCAGCCAAGATTGGGGGCCGCTCTATTCACCCCTCCACTTT; cdr3_aa: CASSQDWGPLYSPLHF
j_call: TRBJ1-4; d_call: -; v_call: TRBV6-1; clone_size: many; cdr3_nt: TGTGCCAGCAGTGCAAAAGGCTTGGAGGGGTCGGGGGGAGGGAGTGAAAAACTGTTTTTT; cdr3_aa: CASSAKGLEGSGGGSEKLFF